This is a list of T cell receptor beta chains from one sample in a study of blood T cell repertoires in COVID-19. Generated by immunoSEQ multiplex PCR, the TCRdb table keeps only in-frame clones and is missing some. The table shows approximately 76,000 clones, with around 88% occurring only once. The sample consisted of peripheral blood. Receptor source: a man under 40 with acute or convalescent COVID-19. The CDR3 runs from the conserved cysteine through the conserved F or W. The D gene is left open where the match is weak. Part of the rows lack a size; the others show once, few, many or a class for expanded clones.

j_call,v_call,d_call,clone_size,cdr3_nt,cdr3_aa
TRBJ2-3,TRBV18,-,-,TGTGCCAGCTCACCAGGGAGGATGAATACGCAGTATTTT,CASSPGRMNTQYF
TRBJ2-1,TRBV10-1,-,-,TGCGCCAGCAGTTCGACTTTCTACAATGAGCAGTTCTTC,CASSSTFYNEQFF
TRBJ2-7,TRBV19,-,once,TGTGCCAGTAGTATCTCCTCCTACGAGCAGTACTTC,CASSISSYEQYF
TRBJ1-5,TRBV6-5,TRBD1,-,TGTGCCAGCTCGGGAGGGGGCCGGCAGCCCCAGCATTTT,CASSGGGRQPQHF
TRBJ1-6,TRBV5-1,-,-,TGCGCCAGCAGCTTGGAGTGGGCGGGGGAGTCACCCCTCCACTTT,CASSLEWAGESPLHF
TRBJ2-7,TRBV28,TRBD2,-,TGTGCCAGCATCCGTAGCGGGACCACCTACGAGCAGTACTTC,CASIRSGTTYEQYF
TRBJ2-2,TRBV19,TRBD1,-,TGTGCCAACAACCCCGGGACAGCGAACACCGGGGAGCTGTTTTTT,CANNPGTANTGELFF
TRBJ2-4,TRBV2,-,-,TGTGCCAGCAAGGTGGACACCCTAGCCAAAAACATTCAGTACTTC,CASKVDTLAKNIQYF
TRBJ1-1,TRBV6-5,-,-,TGTGCCAGCAGTTACAAGGGCCCAAGGCAGGGCACTGAAGCTTTCTTT,CASSYKGPRQGTEAFF
TRBJ2-7,TRBV27,TRBD2,-,TGTGCCAGCGTTCCCCTAGCGGGAGACGAGCAGTACTTC,CASVPLAGDEQYF
TRBJ2-2,TRBV24-1,-,-,TGTGCCACCCAATCAGGCGGAGGGAACACCGGGGAGCTGTTTTTT,CATQSGGGNTGELFF
TRBJ2-6,TRBV13,-,-,TGTGCCAGCAGCTTAAGAGGGGGTTCCTCTGGGGCCAACGTCCTGACTTTC,CASSLRGGSSGANVLTF
TRBJ2-7,TRBV7-2,TRBD2,-,TGTGCCAGCAGCTTAGCTGGAGGACTAGCGGGAGGACGGAACGAGCAGTACTTC,CASSLAGGLAGGRNEQYF
TRBJ2-5,TRBV12-3/TRBV12-4,-,-,TGTGCCAGCAGTCTCCCAACTGGGACCCAGTACTTC,CASSLPTGTQYF
TRBJ2-7,TRBV19,-,-,TGTGCCAGTAGTAGGACAGACTACGAGCAGTACTTC,CASSRTDYEQYF
TRBJ1-5,TRBV25-1,-,-,TGTGCCAGCAGTGCGGCAGGGAATCAGCCCCAGCATTTT,CASSAAGNQPQHF
TRBJ1-1,TRBV28,TRBD1,-,TGTGCCAGCAGAAGGGACAGTCTGAACACTGAAGCTTTCTTT,CASRRDSLNTEAFF
TRBJ1-5,TRBV11-2,-,-,TGTGCCAGCAGCTTAGGGAATCTCGGGCAGCCCCAGCATTTT,CASSLGNLGQPQHF
TRBJ1-2,TRBV5-1,-,-,TGCGCCAGCAGCCCGACGGGGGGATACTATGGCTACACCTTC,CASSPTGGYYGYTF
TRBJ1-4,TRBV28,TRBD1,-,TGTGCCAGCAGTTTCCCTGGACAGGGGCGGGGTGAAAAACTGTTTTTT,CASSFPGQGRGEKLFF
TRBJ2-1,TRBV6-7,TRBD1,-,TGTGCCAGCAGTTACCCCGGGACAGGGCCCCAATACAATGAGCAGTTCTTC,CASSYPGTGPQYNEQFF
TRBJ2-3,TRBV30,-,few,TGTGCCTGGAGTGCCGCCGGTACGCAGTATTTT,CAWSAAGTQYF
TRBJ2-5,TRBV19,TRBD1,-,TGTGCCAGTAGGAGGGGACAGCAAGAGACCCAGTACTTC,CASRRGQQETQYF
TRBJ2-1,TRBV9,TRBD2,-,TGTGCCAGCAGCGTGACTAGCGGGAGAGGGGGGTACTCCTACAATGAGCAGTTCTTC,CASSVTSGRGGYSYNEQFF
TRBJ2-1,TRBV9,-,-,TGTGCCAGCAGCGCCGAAGGACTCTACAATGAGCAGTTCTTC,CASSAEGLYNEQFF
TRBJ1-4,TRBV6-5,-,-,TGTGCCAGCAGTTACATACGGGGAAAGACTAATGAAAAACTGTTTTTT,CASSYIRGKTNEKLFF
TRBJ2-1,TRBV11-2,-,-,TGTGCCAGCAGCCCGAGGACTTCCCTCTCCTACAATGAGCAGTTCTTC,CASSPRTSLSYNEQFF
TRBJ2-7,TRBV5-1,TRBD1,-,TGCGCCAGCAGCCCGAGAGGACAGGGAATTTTCCACGAGCAGTACTTC,CASSPRGQGIFHEQYF
TRBJ1-3,TRBV28,-,-,TGTGCCAGCATCACCCGGGGAAGAAAGTTGTCACGCCGTGGAAACACCATATATTTT,CASITRGRKLSRRGNTIYF
TRBJ2-7,TRBV11-2,-,-,TGTGCCAGCAGCTTAGCCCGACAGTCCTACGAGCAGTACTTC,CASSLARQSYEQYF
TRBJ1-5,TRBV28,TRBD1,-,TGTGCCAGCAGTAACCGGGACAGGGGATATCAGCCCCAGCATTTT,CASSNRDRGYQPQHF
TRBJ2-5,TRBV29-1,-,-,TGCAGCGTACTAGTTTTGGGGACCCAGTACTTC,CSVLVLGTQYF
TRBJ2-1,TRBV19,TRBD1,-,TGTGCCAGTAGTACCCTTAGACAGGGTGGTGAGCAGTTCTTC,CASSTLRQGGEQFF
TRBJ1-1,TRBV27,-,-,TGTGCCAGCAGTTTAAGTTCGAGGACTGAAGCTTTCTTT,CASSLSSRTEAFF
TRBJ1-5,TRBV30,-,few,TGTGCCTGGAGTGGAGACTCTAGCAATCAGCCCCAGCATTTT,CAWSGDSSNQPQHF
TRBJ2-3,TRBV5-1,TRBD1,-,TGCGCCAGCAGCTTTGGGGACAGGGGACGCACAGATACGCAGTATTTT,CASSFGDRGRTDTQYF
TRBJ2-7,TRBV27,-,-,TGTGCCAGCAACATCCCCTACGAGCAGTACTTC,CASNIPYEQYF
TRBJ2-7,TRBV2,TRBD1,-,TGTGCCAGCAACCAGAGACAGGGGGCTGCCTACGAGCAGTACTTC,CASNQRQGAAYEQYF
TRBJ2-7,TRBV28,TRBD1,-,TGTGATTCCGGGACAGGCCCCGAGCAGTACTTC,CDSGTGPEQYF
TRBJ1-5,TRBV4-1,-,-,TGCGCCAGCAGCCAAGGCGGCAATCAGCCCCAGCATTTT,CASSQGGNQPQHF
TRBJ1-6,TRBV6-4,-,few,TGTGCCAGCAGTGCGGCTTCAGGGGAAAATTCACCCCTCCACTTT,CASSAASGENSPLHF
TRBJ1-4,TRBV27,-,-,TGTGCCACCCTCCTCGAAAAACTGTTTTTT,CATLLEKLFF
TRBJ1-4,TRBV4-1,-,-,TGCGCCAGCAGCCCAACAACTAATGAAAAACTGTTTTTT,CASSPTTNEKLFF